This T cell receptor beta chain came from a study of blood T cell repertoires in COVID-19. About the study: Collection of acute and convalescent COVID-19 samples took place in the United States, Italy and Spain. The analysed material was cDNA or gDNA that came from T cells, B-cell-depleted T cells, or PBMCs.

This CDR3 has 15 residues. Trimming cost V 1 base and J 1 base, with 10 bases left between them. The V gene's germline CDR1 is SNHLY and CDR2 FYNNEI. Original processing notes: Scientists estimated how many nucleated cells there were by amplifying reference gene primers. TCRdb keeps only in-frame clones here, not all; method: immunoSEQ multiplex PCR. Clonal size and the V and J genes are those of that table, whereas D and trimming came from the DNA. The sample holds around 260,000 clones, about 90% seen once. Seattle's enrolled individuals joined amid active infection and were then monitored longitudinally.

The TCR originated in a person aged 18 to 35 with COVID-19, enrolled during active disease. The chain carries TRBV2 and TRBJ2-5; D uncertain. The sample consisted of peripheral blood. CDR3 amino acids: CASSEEARRQETQYF. The CDR3 DNA reads as TGTGCCAGCAGTGAAGAGGCGAGGCGCCAAGAGACCCAGTACTTC.